This TCR beta chain was documented in a study of T cells expressing NK-cell markers. Study summary: The study drew TCR beta repertoires from sorted CD3+CD56+NKG2C+, CD3+CD56+NKG2C- and CD3+CD56-NKG2C+ T cells.

TCRdb re-analyzed the 5' RACE reads; it lists each CDR3 protein once, without DNA. The sample's table shows about 380,000 distinct CDR3 sequences. CDR1 and CDR2 (germline): SGHTA, FQGNSA. The CDR3 is 15 amino acids. The sample consisted of blood T cells: a sorted CD56 or NKG2C T cell subset, CD4+ or CD8+ T cells, or bulk PBMC T cells (not recorded which). This receptor was taken from a man aged 18 to 69 in good health. The V and J genes are TRBV7-2 and TRBJ2-5; with no DNA, the TCRdb D assignment of TRBD2 cannot be verified. CDR3 protein: CASSLKRGGGETQYF.